A selection of T cell receptor beta chains follows, all from one sample in a study of blood T cells in healthy people across ages. One entry per CDR3 protein results from TCRdb running MiXCR on the 5' RACE reads. The sample consists of some 730,000 distinct CDR3 sequences, 22% of them appearing once. Sequencing was performed on blood. These receptors were taken from a man aged 65-85 years in good health. Each CDR3 is given with its conserved first and last residue. A D gene is named only where the DNA matches it firmly. Clone size is not always given. Where it is, it says once, few, many or a class for expanded clones.

d_gene | j_gene | v_gene | abundance | len | CDR3aa | CDR3nt
. | TRBJ2-3 | TRBV15 | few | 12 | CATSRDRNTQYF | TGTGCCACCAGCAGAGATAGGAATACGCAGTATTTT
. | TRBJ1-3 | TRBV5-6 | . | 16 | CASSLALAGLLDTIYF | TGTGCCAGCAGCTTGGCCTTAGCAGGGCTTTTGGACACCATATATTTT
. | TRBJ2-5 | TRBV28 | . | 13 | CASTNGYQEAQYF | TGTGCCAGCACCAACGGTTACCAAGAGGCCCAGTACTTC
. | TRBJ2-5 | TRBV18 | . | 15 | CASSREQEIQETQYF | TGTGCCAGCTCTCGTGAGCAGGAGATCCAAGAGACCCAGTACTTC
. | TRBJ1-1 | TRBV21-1 | . | 17 | CASSPPRKPYMNTEAFF | TGTGCCAGCAGCCCCCCAAGGAAGCCCTACATGAACACTGAAGCTTTCTTT
. | TRBJ1-2 | TRBV2 | few | 12 | CASRETGKGYTF | TGTGCCAGCAGGGAGACAGGAAAAGGCTACACCTTC
. | TRBJ2-5 | TRBV5-1 | few | 14 | CASSLEEQGETQYF | TGCGCCAGCAGCTTGGAGGAACAGGGTGAGACCCAGTACTTC
TRBD2 | TRBJ2-5 | TRBV20-1 | many | 13 | CSAPGTSWETQYF | TGCAGTGCCCCGGGGACTAGCTGGGAGACCCAGTACTTC
. | TRBJ2-5 | TRBV7-6 | . | 16 | CASSLLARPRQETQYF | TGTGCCAGCAGCTTACTAGCGCGTCCCCGACAAGAGACCCAGTACTTC
. | TRBJ1-2 | TRBV3-1 | . | 14 | CASSPRTDVYGYTF | TGTGCCAGCAGCCCGCGGACAGACGTCTATGGCTACACCTTC
TRBD2 | TRBJ2-1 | TRBV6-5 | . | 17 | CASSPYGTSGEDNEQFF | TGTGCCAGCAGTCCTTATGGGACTAGCGGGGAGGACAATGAGCAGTTCTTC
TRBD2 | TRBJ2-3 | TRBV6-7 | few | 19 | CASSYKGTSGGAVEDTQYF | TGTGCCAGCAGTTACAAGGGGACTAGCGGGGGGGCCGTGGAAGATACGCAGTATTTT
. | TRBJ2-5 | TRBV11-2 | . | 13 | CASNQSYQETQYF | TGTGCCAGCAACCAATCGTACCAAGAGACCCAGTACTTC
. | TRBJ2-3 | TRBV6-6 | many | 15 | CASSYSMVNTDTQYF | TGTGCCAGCAGTTACTCGATGGTTAACACAGATACGCAGTATTTT
. | TRBJ2-1 | TRBV10-3 | few | 15 | CAIREGSRQYNEQFF | TGTGCCATCAGGGAAGGGTCAAGACAATACAATGAGCAGTTCTTC
. | TRBJ1-2 | TRBV24-1 | few | 12 | CATSAGGRGYTF | TGTGCCACCAGTGCCGGGGGACGTGGCTACACCTTC
. | TRBJ2-4 | TRBV28 | few | 15 | CASSPEGIGANIQYF | TGTGCCAGCAGTCCCGAAGGGATAGGGGCCAACATTCAGTACTTC
TRBD1 | TRBJ2-2 | TRBV12-3/TRBV12-4 | . | 14 | CASRKTGDGGELFF | TGTGCCAGCAGGAAGACAGGGGATGGCGGGGAGCTGTTTTTT
. | TRBJ2-1 | TRBV24-1 | . | 14 | CATSEPTSNNEQFF | TGTGCCACCAGTGAGCCAACTAGCAACAATGAGCAGTTCTTC
. | TRBJ2-3 | TRBV7-2 | . | 14 | CASSKGLATDTQYF | TGTGCCAGCAGCAAGGGACTTGCCACAGATACGCAGTATTTT
TRBD2 | TRBJ2-7 | TRBV20-1 | . | 14 | CSAPTSGRGETRYF | TGCAGTGCGCCGACTAGCGGGAGGGGAGAGACCCGGTACTTC
TRBD2 | TRBJ2-1 | TRBV11-2 | . | 16 | CASSKTPSGRTNEQFF | TGTGCCAGCAGCAAAACCCCTAGCGGGAGAACGAATGAGCAGTTCTTC
. | TRBJ2-3 | TRBV12-3/TRBV12-4 | . | 14 | CASRGPRGADTQYF | TGTGCCAGCAGAGGCCCCAGGGGGGCAGATACGCAGTATTTT
TRBD2 | TRBJ2-1 | TRBV5-1 | few | 15 | CASSLSGGSHNEQFF | TGCGCCAGCAGCTTGAGCGGGGGTTCCCACAATGAGCAGTTCTTC
. | TRBJ2-2 | TRBV25-1 | few | 12 | CASGGITGELFF | TGTGCCAGCGGGGGTATCACCGGGGAGCTGTTTTTT
TRBD2 | TRBJ2-7 | TRBV3-1 | few | 15 | CASSHQLAGRAEQYF | TGTGCCAGCAGCCACCAACTAGCGGGTCGGGCCGAGCAGTACTTC
. | TRBJ2-3 | TRBV28 | . | 11 | CASSLDLTQYF | TGTGCCAGCAGTTTGGACCTTACGCAGTATTTT
TRBD2 | TRBJ2-1 | TRBV30 | . | 14 | CACQGTSGHNEQFF | TGTGCCTGCCAGGGGACTAGCGGCCACAATGAGCAGTTCTTC
TRBD2 | TRBJ2-7 | TRBV6-1 | few | 16 | CASSEWEGFRTYEQYF | TGTGCCAGCAGTGAATGGGAGGGCTTCAGAACCTACGAGCAGTACTTC
TRBD1 | TRBJ1-2 | TRBV14 | few | 15 | CASSQLGTVSYGYTF | TGTGCCAGCAGCCAGCTCGGGACAGTCTCCTATGGCTACACCTTC
TRBD1 | TRBJ2-1 | TRBV5-6 | . | 17 | CASSLGGDRGTHNEQFF | TGTGCCAGCAGCTTGGGGGGGGACAGGGGCACCCACAATGAGCAGTTCTTC
. | TRBJ2-2 | TRBV21-1 | . | 13 | CPLGDRCTGELFF | TGTCCCCTAGGGGATCGTTGCACCGGGGAGCTGTTTTTT
TRBD2 | TRBJ2-3 | TRBV9 | . | 15 | CATSKTSHYTDTQYF | TGTGCCACCTCTAAGACTAGCCACTACACAGATACGCAGTATTTT
. | TRBJ1-1 | TRBV12-5 | . | 15 | CASGPQQGGGRRAFF | TGTGCTAGTGGCCCCCAACAGGGAGGGGGACGAAGAGCTTTCTTT
. | TRBJ2-1 | TRBV12-3/TRBV12-4 | few | 19 | CASSPYNPAWDSTGHEQFF | TGTGCCAGCAGTCCCTACAATCCCGCCTGGGATTCCACTGGGCATGAGCAGTTCTTC
. | TRBJ2-1 | TRBV12-3/TRBV12-4 | . | 15 | CASSLGGPTTIVQFF | TGTGCCAGCAGTTTAGGGGGCCCTACTACAATTGTGCAGTTCTTC
TRBD2 | TRBJ2-3 | TRBV7-2 | . | 14 | CASSSSGSGYTQYF | TGTGCCAGCAGCAGTAGCGGGAGCGGGTATACGCAGTATTTT
. | TRBJ2-5 | TRBV29-1 | many | 11 | CSVTPQETQYF | TGCAGTGTGACTCCTCAAGAGACCCAGTACTTC
TRBD1 | TRBJ1-2 | TRBV20-1 | few | 13 | CSADDRGRTGYTF | TGCAGTGCTGATGACAGGGGGCGGACTGGCTACACCTTC
. | TRBJ1-2 | TRBV6-5 | . | 13 | CASSSRDPRGYTF | TGTGCCAGCAGTAGCCGGGACCCAAGAGGATACACCTTC
. | TRBJ2-3 | TRBV7-9 | few | 14 | CASSLANYHNLEYF | TGTGCCAGCAGCTTAGCAAATTATCACAACCTGGAGTATTTT
TRBD1 | TRBJ1-1 | TRBV5-1 | . | 15 | CASSLEVGQATEAFF | TGCGCCAGCAGCTTGGAGGTTGGACAGGCCACTGAAGCTTTCTTT
TRBD2 | TRBJ2-1 | TRBV5-1 | few | 15 | CASSFSGMPYNEQFF | TGCGCCAGCAGCTTTAGCGGGATGCCCTACAATGAGCAGTTCTTC
. | TRBJ2-2 | TRBV10-3 | . | 15 | CATAAGQPDTGELFF | TGTGCCACCGCAGCGGGACAGCCCGACACCGGGGAGCTGTTTTTT
. | TRBJ2-1 | TRBV6-2/TRBV6-3 | . | 14 | CASRRTSSYNEQFF | TGTGCCAGCCGCAGGACCTCCTCCTACAATGAGCAGTTCTTC
TRBD2 | TRBJ2-1 | TRBV3-1 | . | 16 | CASSLPLAGDYNEQFF | TGTGCCAGCAGCCTACCCCTAGCGGGGGATTACAATGAGCAGTTCTTC
TRBD1 | TRBJ2-1 | TRBV7-2 | . | 16 | CASSLQGAVEYNEQFF | TGTGCCAGCAGCCTACAGGGGGCAGTTGAGTACAATGAGCAGTTCTTC
. | TRBJ2-5 | TRBV30 | few | 12 | CAWRDLKETQYF | TGTGCCTGGAGGGACCTAAAAGAGACCCAGTACTTC
. | TRBJ1-1 | TRBV20-1 | . | 15 | CSARDFRKGSPEAFF | TGCAGTGCTAGAGATTTTCGGAAGGGATCCCCTGAAGCTTTCTTT
. | TRBJ2-1 | TRBV6-5 | . | 15 | CASSYSRTQYNEQFF | TGTGCCAGCAGTTACTCGAGGACCCAGTACAATGAGCAGTTCTTC
. | TRBJ2-1 | TRBV27 | many | 15 | CASSFSQARGDEQFF | TGTGCCAGCAGTTTCAGTCAGGCTAGGGGTGATGAGCAGTTCTTC
. | TRBJ1-2 | TRBV12-3/TRBV12-4 | . | 13 | CASSWGTGYGYTF | TGTGCCAGCAGTTGGGGCACGGGTTATGGCTACACCTTC
TRBD2 | TRBJ2-1 | TRBV20-1 | . | 16 | CSSRRGAASGGNEQFF | TGCAGTTCAAGACGTGGTGCAGCTAGCGGGGGGAATGAGCAGTTCTTC
. | TRBJ1-5 | TRBV7-2 | . | 12 | CASSHRNQPQHF | TGTGCCAGCAGCCATCGAAATCAGCCCCAGCATTTT
TRBD1 | TRBJ1-5 | TRBV6-6 | . | 15 | CAARDRGYGNQPQHF | TGTGCCGCACGGGACAGGGGGTATGGCAATCAGCCCCAGCATTTT